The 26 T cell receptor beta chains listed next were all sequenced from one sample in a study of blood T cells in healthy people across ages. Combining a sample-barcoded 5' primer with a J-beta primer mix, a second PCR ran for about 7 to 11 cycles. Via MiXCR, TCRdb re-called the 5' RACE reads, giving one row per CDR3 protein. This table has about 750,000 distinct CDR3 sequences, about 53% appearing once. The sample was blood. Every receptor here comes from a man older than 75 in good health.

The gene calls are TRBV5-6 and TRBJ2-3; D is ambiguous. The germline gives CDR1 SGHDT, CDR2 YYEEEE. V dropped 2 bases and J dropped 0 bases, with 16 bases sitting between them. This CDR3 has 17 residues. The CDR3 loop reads CASSFVETLTSTDTQYF. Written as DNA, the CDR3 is TGTGCCAGCAGCTTTGTGGAGACCTTGACTAGCACAGATACGCAGTATTTT.

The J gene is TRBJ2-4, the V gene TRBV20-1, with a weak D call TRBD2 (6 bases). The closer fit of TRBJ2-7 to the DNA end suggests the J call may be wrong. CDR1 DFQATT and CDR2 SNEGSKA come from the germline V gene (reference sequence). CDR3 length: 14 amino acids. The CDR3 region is CSAPTGTRATEQYF. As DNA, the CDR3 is TGCAGTGCGCCGACCGGGACTCGGGCTACCGAGCAGTACTTC.

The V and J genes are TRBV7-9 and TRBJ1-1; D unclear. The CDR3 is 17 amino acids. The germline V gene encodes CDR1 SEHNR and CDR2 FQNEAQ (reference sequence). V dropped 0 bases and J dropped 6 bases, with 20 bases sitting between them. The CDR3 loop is CASSLALRLRVGAEAFF. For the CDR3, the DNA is TGTGCCAGCAGCTTAGCGCTCCGACTCCGGGTCGGGGCTGAAGCTTTCTTT.

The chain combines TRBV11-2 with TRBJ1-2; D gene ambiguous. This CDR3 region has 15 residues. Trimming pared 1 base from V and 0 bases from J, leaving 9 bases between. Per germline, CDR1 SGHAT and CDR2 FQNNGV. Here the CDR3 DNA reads TGTGCCAGCAGCTTAGGCATCGAAACTAACTATGGCTACACCTTC. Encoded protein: CASSLGIETNYGYTF.

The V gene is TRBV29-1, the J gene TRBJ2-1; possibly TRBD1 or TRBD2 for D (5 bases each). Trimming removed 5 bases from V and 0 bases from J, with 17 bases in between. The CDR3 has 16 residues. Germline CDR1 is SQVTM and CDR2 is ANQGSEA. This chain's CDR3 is CSVSDGTGGSYNEQFF. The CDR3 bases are TGCAGCGTTTCAGACGGGACCGGCGGCTCCTACAATGAGCAGTTCTTC.

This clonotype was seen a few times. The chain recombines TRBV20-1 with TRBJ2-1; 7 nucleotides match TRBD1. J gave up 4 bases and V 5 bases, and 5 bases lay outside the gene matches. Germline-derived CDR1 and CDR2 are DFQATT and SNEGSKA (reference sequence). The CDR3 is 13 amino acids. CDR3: CSASGQSYNEQFF. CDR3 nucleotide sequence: TGCAGTGCTTCGGGACAGTCGTACAATGAGCAGTTCTTC.

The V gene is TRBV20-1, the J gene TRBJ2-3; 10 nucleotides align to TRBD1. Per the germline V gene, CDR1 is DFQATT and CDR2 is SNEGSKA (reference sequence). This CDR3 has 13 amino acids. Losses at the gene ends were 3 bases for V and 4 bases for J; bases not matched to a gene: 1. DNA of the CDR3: TGCAGTGCTAGGACAGGGGGCGCAGATACGCAGTATTTT. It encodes CSARTGGADTQYF.

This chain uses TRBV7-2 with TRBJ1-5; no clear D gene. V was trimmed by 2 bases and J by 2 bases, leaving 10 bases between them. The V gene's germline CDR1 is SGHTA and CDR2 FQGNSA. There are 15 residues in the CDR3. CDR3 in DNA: TGTGCCAGCAGCTTATGGGCGGGTGGCAATCAGCCCCAGCATTTT. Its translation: CASSLWAGGNQPQHF.

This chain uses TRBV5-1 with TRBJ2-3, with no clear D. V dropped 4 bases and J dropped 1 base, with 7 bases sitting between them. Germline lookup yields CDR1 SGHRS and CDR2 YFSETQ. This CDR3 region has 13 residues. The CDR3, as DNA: TGCGCCAGCAGCCAGATAGGCACAGATACGCAGTATTTT. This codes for CASSQIGTDTQYF.

CDR3 loop: CASSQEVRDTEAFF. As DNA, the CDR3 is TGTGCCAGCAGCCAAGAGGTCAGGGACACTGAAGCTTTCTTT. This rearrangement joins TRBV3-1 to TRBJ1-1; D is perhaps TRBD1 (5 bases). Germline V CDR1 and CDR2: LGHDT, YNNKEL (reference sequence). V lost 0 bases, J lost 3 bases, and 8 bases lay in between. The CDR3 runs 14 residues.

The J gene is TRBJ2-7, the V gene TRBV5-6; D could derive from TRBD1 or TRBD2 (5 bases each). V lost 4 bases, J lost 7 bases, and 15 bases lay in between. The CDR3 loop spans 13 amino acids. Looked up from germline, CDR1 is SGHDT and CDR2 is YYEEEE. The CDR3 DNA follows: TGTGCCAGCAGCCCTCCGGGTGGGACGGAGCAGTACTTC. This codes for CASSPPGGTEQYF. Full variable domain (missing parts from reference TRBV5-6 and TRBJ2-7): DAGVTQSPTHLIKTRGQQVTLRCSPKSGHDTVSWYQQALGQGPQFIFQYYEEEERQRGNFPDRFSGHQFPNYSSELNVNALLLGDSALYLCASSPPGGTEQYFGPGTRLTVT.

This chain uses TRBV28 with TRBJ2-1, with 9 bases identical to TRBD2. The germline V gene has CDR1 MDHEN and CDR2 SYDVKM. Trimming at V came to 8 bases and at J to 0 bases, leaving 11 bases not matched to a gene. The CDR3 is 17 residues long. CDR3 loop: CASGGGGGWSSYNEQFF. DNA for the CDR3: TGTGCCAGCGGCGGGGGGGGAGGGTGGAGCTCCTACAATGAGCAGTTCTTC.

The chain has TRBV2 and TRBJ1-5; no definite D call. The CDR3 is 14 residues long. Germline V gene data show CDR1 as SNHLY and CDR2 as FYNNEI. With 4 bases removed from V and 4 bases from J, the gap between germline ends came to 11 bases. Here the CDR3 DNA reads TGTGCCAGCAGTGCGGGCAGGCAGAATCAGCCCCAGCATTTT. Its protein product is CASSAGRQNQPQHF.

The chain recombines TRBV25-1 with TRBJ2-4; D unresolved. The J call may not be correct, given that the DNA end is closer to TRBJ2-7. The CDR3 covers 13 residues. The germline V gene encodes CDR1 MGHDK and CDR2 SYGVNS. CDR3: CASSAVDSYEQYF. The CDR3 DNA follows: TGTGCCAGCAGTGCGGTGGACTCCTACGAGCAGTACTTC.

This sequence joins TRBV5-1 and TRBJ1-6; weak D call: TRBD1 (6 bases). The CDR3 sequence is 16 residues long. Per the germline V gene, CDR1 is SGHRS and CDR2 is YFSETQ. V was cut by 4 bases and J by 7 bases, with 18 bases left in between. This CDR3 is CASSPGTGSGNSPLHF. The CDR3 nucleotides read TGCGCCAGCAGCCCCGGAACAGGGTCGGGGAATTCACCCCTCCACTTT.

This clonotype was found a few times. The CDR3: CASSLEGELYGYTF. DNA for the CDR3: TGCGCCAGCAGCTTGGAGGGTGAACTTTATGGCTACACCTTC. This chain connects TRBV5-1 to TRBJ1-2, with D unresolved. CDR1 and CDR2 from the germline V gene are SGHRS and YFSETQ. The CDR3 sequence is 14 residues long. V was shortened by 0 bases and J by 5 bases, with 11 bases between the two germline ends.

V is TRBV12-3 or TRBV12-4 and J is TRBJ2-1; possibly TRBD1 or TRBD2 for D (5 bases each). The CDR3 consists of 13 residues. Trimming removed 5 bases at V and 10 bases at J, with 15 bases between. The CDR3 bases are TGTGCCAGCAGTACCCCGGGGACGAGGGAGCAGTTCTTC. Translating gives CASSTPGTREQFF.

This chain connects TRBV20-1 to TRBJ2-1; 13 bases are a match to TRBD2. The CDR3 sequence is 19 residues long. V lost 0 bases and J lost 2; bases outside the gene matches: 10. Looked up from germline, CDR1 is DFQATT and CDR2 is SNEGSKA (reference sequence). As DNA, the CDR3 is TGCAGTGCTAGAGATCAGACTAGCGGGAGGCTTATGGCCTACAATGAGCAGTTCTTC. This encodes CSARDQTSGRLMAYNEQFF.

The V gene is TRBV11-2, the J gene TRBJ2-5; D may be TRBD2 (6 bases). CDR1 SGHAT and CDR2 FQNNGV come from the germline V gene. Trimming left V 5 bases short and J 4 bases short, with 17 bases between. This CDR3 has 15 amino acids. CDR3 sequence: CASSVMGGGAETQYF. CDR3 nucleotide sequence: TGTGCCAGCAGCGTTATGGGGGGTGGGGCAGAGACCCAGTACTTC.

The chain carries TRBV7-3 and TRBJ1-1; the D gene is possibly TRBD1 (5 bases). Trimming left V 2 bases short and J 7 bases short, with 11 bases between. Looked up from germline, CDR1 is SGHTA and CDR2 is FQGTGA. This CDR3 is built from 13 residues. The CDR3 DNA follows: TGTGCCAGCAGCTTACGGGACGGGCGTGAAGCTTTCTTT. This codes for CASSLRDGREAFF.

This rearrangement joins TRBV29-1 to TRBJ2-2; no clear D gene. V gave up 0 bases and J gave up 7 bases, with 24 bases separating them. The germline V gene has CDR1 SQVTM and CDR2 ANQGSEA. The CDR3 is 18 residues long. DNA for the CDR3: TGCAGCGTTGAAGATCCAACCCGTGCGTCCCGGCCATGCGGGGAGCTGTTTTTT. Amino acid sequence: CSVEDPTRASRPCGELFF.

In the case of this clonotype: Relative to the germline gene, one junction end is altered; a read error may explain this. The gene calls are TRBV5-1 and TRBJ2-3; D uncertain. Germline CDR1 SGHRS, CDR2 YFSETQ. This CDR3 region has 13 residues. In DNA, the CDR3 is TGCGCCAGCAGCTTGGATCTCACAGATGCGCAGTATTTT. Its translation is CASSLDLTDAQYF.

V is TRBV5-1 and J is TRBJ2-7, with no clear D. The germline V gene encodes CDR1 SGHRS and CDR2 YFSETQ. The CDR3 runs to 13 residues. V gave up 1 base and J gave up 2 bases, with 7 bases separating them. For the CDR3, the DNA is TGCGCCAGCAGCTTGAAGGCCGCCTACGAGCAGTACTTC. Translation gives CASSLKAAYEQYF.

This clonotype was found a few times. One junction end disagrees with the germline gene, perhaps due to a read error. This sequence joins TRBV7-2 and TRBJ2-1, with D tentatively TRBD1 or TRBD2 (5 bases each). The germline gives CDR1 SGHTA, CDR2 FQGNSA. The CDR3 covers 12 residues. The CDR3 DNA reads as TGTGCCAGCAGCATAGCCCCGGGACGGCAGTTCTTC. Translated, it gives CASSIAPGRQFF.

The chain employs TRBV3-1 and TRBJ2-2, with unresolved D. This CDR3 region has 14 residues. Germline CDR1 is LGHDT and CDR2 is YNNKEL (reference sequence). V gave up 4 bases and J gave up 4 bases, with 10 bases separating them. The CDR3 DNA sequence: TGTGCCAGCAGCCCCGACTCGTCCACCGGGGAGCTGTTTTTT. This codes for CASSPDSSTGELFF. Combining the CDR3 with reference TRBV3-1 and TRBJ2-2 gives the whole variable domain DTAVSQTPKYLVTQMGNDKSIKCEQNLGHDTMYWYKQDSKKFLKIMFSYNNKELIINETVPNRFSPKSPDKAHLNLHINSLELGDSAVYFCASSPDSSTGELFFGEGSRLTVL.

CDR3 in amino acids: CASSGGTGIYEQYF. CDR3 bases: TGTGCCAGCAGTGGGGGGACAGGAATTTACGAGCAGTACTTC. This chain joins TRBV6-1 and TRBJ2-7, with 8 bases fitting TRBD1. Unmatched junction bases numbered 6, after V lost 4 bases and J lost 4 bases. The germline V gene encodes CDR1 MNHNS and CDR2 SASEGT. The CDR3 has 14 residues.